This passage covers 24 T cell receptor beta chains from one sample sequenced in a study of blood T cell repertoires in COVID-19. TCRdb's table, derived via immunoSEQ multiplex PCR, lists solely in-frame clones and lacks some. The sample consists of roughly 230,000 clones, about 86% of them appearing once. The sequenced sample was PBMCs or T cells enriched from blood (not recorded which). These receptors were obtained from a man aged 45-60 years who had recovered from COVID-19.

Here the CDR3 reads CASRRTGEANEKLFF. The CDR3 region has the DNA TGTGCCAGCAGGCGTACAGGGGAGGCTAATGAAAAACTGTTTTTT. The chain combines TRBV7-9 with TRBJ1-4; 7 bases match TRBD1. The trim removed 6 bases at V and 3 bases at J, leaving 7 bases unmatched. CDR1 is SEHNR and CDR2 is FQNEAQ in the germline V gene (reference sequence). This CDR3 region has 15 residues.

The chain carries TRBV18 and TRBJ1-6; the D is unclear. V was trimmed by 2 bases and J by 6 bases, leaving 8 bases between them. The V gene's germline CDR1 is KGHSH and CDR2 LQKENI. CDR3 length equals 14 residues. CDR3 nucleotides: TGTGCCAGCTCACCAGAGCACCTTAATTCACCCCTCCACTTT. Encoded protein: CASSPEHLNSPLHF.

V usage is TRBV7-9 and J usage is TRBJ2-7; D perhaps matches TRBD1 (6 bases). CDR1 SEHNR and CDR2 FQNEAQ come from the germline V gene (reference sequence). Trimming took off 5 bases at V and 2 bases at J, with 7 bases between the two ends. This CDR3 has 12 amino acids. The CDR3, as DNA: TGTGCCAGCAGCCAGGGGCCCTACGAGCAGTACTTC. Protein sequence: CASSQGPYEQYF.

Only a few counts were recorded for this clone. The chain recombines TRBV11-2 with TRBJ1-1; no clear D. This CDR3 comprises 12 residues. V lost 6 bases to trimming and J lost 10 bases, with 15 bases between them. Germline lookup yields CDR1 SGHAT and CDR2 FQNNGV. In nucleotides, the CDR3 is TGTGCCAGCAGTCTCATTTATGGGAGAGCTTTCTTT. Its protein product is CASSLIYGRAFF.

This chain joins TRBV28 and TRBJ1-2, with D perhaps TRBD1 (5 bases). Trimming took off 5 bases at V and 0 bases at J, with 19 bases between the two ends. The CDR3 runs 17 residues. Germline loops: CDR1 MDHEN, CDR2 SYDVKM. The CDR3 sequence: CASSLSQGVFPNYGYTF. The CDR3 nucleotides read TGTGCCAGCAGTCTAAGTCAGGGTGTGTTCCCTAACTATGGCTACACCTTC.

The V gene is TRBV6-2 or TRBV6-3, the J gene TRBJ2-2, with TRBD2 matching 14 bases. The CDR3 covers 19 residues. The V segment lost 3 bases and the J segment 3 bases; nucleotides outside the gene matches: 9. Germline V gene sequence: CDR1 MNHEY, CDR2 SVGEGT. CDR3: CASSYPGTSGGRDTGELFF. The CDR3 DNA is TGTGCCAGCAGTTATCCCGGGACTAGCGGGGGAAGAGACACCGGGGAGCTGTTTTTT.

V usage is TRBV4-3 and J usage is TRBJ2-1; TRBD1 matches 10 bases. Germline values: CDR1 LGHNA, CDR2 YSLEER. The junction had 18 bases not matched to a gene; V was cut back by 4 bases and J by 0 bases. This CDR3 has 21 amino acids. The CDR3 nucleotides are TGCGCCAGCAGCCTCACGTTAGGGACAGGGGCAACAACAAGCTCCTACAATGAGCAGTTCTTC. This sequence encodes CASSLTLGTGATTSSYNEQFF.

The gene calls are TRBV6-5 and TRBJ1-1, with TRBD1 as a possible D gene (6 bases). This CDR3 region has 14 residues. CDR1 is MNHEY, CDR2 SVGAGI, per germline. V was trimmed by 10 bases and J by 4 bases, leaving 19 bases between them. The CDR3 here is CANNRGGSGTEAFF. In DNA, the CDR3 is TGTGCCAACAATCGGGGGGGCTCGGGCACTGAAGCTTTCTTT.

The gene calls are TRBV28 and TRBJ2-3; 7 bases fit TRBD2. CDR1 MDHEN and CDR2 SYDVKM come from the germline V gene. The CDR3 is 16 amino acids. With V trimmed by 3 bases and J by 1 base, 7 bases remained unmatched. This CDR3 reads CASSFRRGFGTDTQYF. CDR3 bases: TGTGCCAGCAGTTTTCGGCGGGGGTTCGGCACAGATACGCAGTATTTT. The full variable domain, with the rest looked up from reference TRBV28 and TRBJ2-3, is DVKVTQSSRYLVKRTGEKVFLECVQDMDHENMFWYRQDPGLGLRLIYFSYDVKMKEKGDIPEGYSVSREKKERFSLILESASTNQTSMYLCASSFRRGFGTDTQYFGPGTRLTVL.

The chain links TRBV7-3 to TRBJ2-3; the match to TRBD1 covers 11 bases. With 4 bases clipped from V and 4 bases from J, the junction kept 10 bases outside the gene matches. Germline V CDR1 and CDR2: SGHTA, FQGTGA. The CDR3 consists of 17 residues. Here the CDR3 DNA reads TGTGCCAGCAGCTCGGGGACAGGGGGAGGATGGTCAGATACGCAGTATTTT. As protein: CASSSGTGGGWSDTQYF.

This clone was counted only a few times. The chain links TRBV6-5 to TRBJ1-2, with TRBD1 matching over 9 bases. V dropped 4 bases and J dropped 4; count of bases not matched to a gene: 7. Germline V gene data show CDR1 as MNHEY and CDR2 as SVGAGI. The CDR3 is 15 residues long. CDR3 residues: CASSSVQGAIYGYTF. Here the CDR3 DNA reads TGTGCCAGCAGTTCAGTACAGGGGGCAATCTATGGCTACACCTTC.

The J gene is TRBJ1-5, the V gene TRBV20-1; 9 bases map to TRBD1. The CDR3 contains 17 residues. V lost 3 bases to trimming and J lost 6 bases; unmatched junction nucleotides: 15. CDR1 and CDR2 from the germline V gene are DFQATT and SNEGSKA (reference sequence). The CDR3 is CSASVSGSGTGTQPQHF. Here the CDR3 DNA reads TGCAGTGCTAGTGTTTCGGGGTCCGGGACAGGGACTCAGCCCCAGCATTTT.

The chain's CDR3 is CASSALAFGGELFF. Here the CDR3 DNA reads TGTGCCAGCAGCGCACTAGCGTTTGGCGGGGAGCTGTTTTTT. The rearrangement joins TRBV9 to TRBJ2-2, with TRBD2 matching 7 bases. The CDR3 runs to 14 residues. The ends lost 3 bases at V and 7 bases at J; junction bases unmatched: 6. The germline gives CDR1 SGDLS, CDR2 YYNGEE.

The V call is TRBV7-8, the J call TRBJ2-7, with D possibly matching TRBD1 (6 bases). The CDR3 runs 16 residues. The V gene's germline CDR1 is SGHVS and CDR2 FQNEAQ. The V end lost 1 base, the J end lost 4 bases, and 17 bases lay between the germline ends. This chain's CDR3 is CASSLGPSGQMYEQYF. The CDR3 DNA reads as TGTGCCAGCAGCTTAGGTCCCTCGGGACAAATGTACGAGCAGTACTTC.

The V gene is TRBV7-8, the J gene TRBJ1-3, with D hard to call. Germline CDR1 and CDR2: SGHVS and FQNEAQ. V was trimmed by 5 bases and J by 2 bases, leaving 16 bases between them. This CDR3 is built from 16 residues. The DNA of the CDR3 is TGTGCCAGCAGCCCTCTCCCCGGGTCCACTGGAAACACCATATATTTT. Encoded protein: CASSPLPGSTGNTIYF.

This clone was detected once. The chain employs TRBV15 and TRBJ2-7; 7 bases align to TRBD2. CDR1 LNHNV and CDR2 YYDKDF come from the germline V gene (reference sequence). V shed 4 bases and J 1 base; nucleotides not matched to a gene: 7. The CDR3 has 15 residues. The CDR3 DNA is TGTGCCACCAGCACCCACCAAGCGGGATCCTACGAGCAGTACTTC. It is translated as CATSTHQAGSYEQYF.

This chain joins TRBV6-1 and TRBJ1-3, with D maybe TRBD1 (5 bases). The CDR3 covers 14 residues. Germline CDR1 reads MNHNS; CDR2 reads SASEGT. Trimming cost V 2 bases and J 3 bases, with 8 bases left between them. CDR3 nucleotide sequence: TGTGCCAGCAGTGAACTAGGGGTTGGAAACACCATATATTTT. Translated: CASSELGVGNTIYF.

The V gene is TRBV11-2, the J gene TRBJ2-1; D may be TRBD1 (6 bases). The CDR3 runs to 18 residues. CDR1 and CDR2 (germline): SGHAT, FQNNGV. V lost 1 base, J lost 2 bases, and 18 bases lay in between. CDR3 amino acids: CASSLGGPGGLTYNEQFF. DNA of the CDR3: TGTGCCAGCAGCTTAGGGGGGCCCGGAGGCCTAACCTACAATGAGCAGTTCTTC.

The chain carries TRBV30 and TRBJ2-3; D gene unclear. Between the trimmed V and J ends, which lost 2 bases and 1 base, there was a span of 7 bases. Germline V gene sequence: CDR1 GTSNPN, CDR2 SVGIG (reference sequence). The CDR3 runs 13 residues. CDR3 DNA: TGTGCCTGGAGTAGTCGGGGCACAGATACGCAGTATTTT. It codes for CAWSSRGTDTQYF.

The chain has TRBV3-1 (or the pseudogene TRBV3-2) and TRBJ1-2; 9 positions match TRBD1. The CDR3 runs 15 residues. The germline V gene encodes CDR1 LGHDT and CDR2 YNNKEL (reference sequence). The V segment lost 5 bases and the J segment 5 bases; nucleotides outside the gene matches: 9. The DNA of the CDR3 is TGTGCCAGCAGCGTCACCCCGACAGGGGGGTATGGCTACACCTTC. Its translation is CASSVTPTGGYGYTF.

DNA of the CDR3: TGCGCCAGCAGCCAAGATAGGCAGGGGGCTATCTACGAGCAGTACTTC. Protein: CASSQDRQGAIYEQYF. The gene calls are TRBV4-3 and TRBJ2-7, with TRBD1 matching 8 bases. Germline V gives CDR1 LGHNA, CDR2 YSLEER. There are 16 residues in the CDR3. V dropped 0 bases and J dropped 3; count of bases not matched to a gene: 7.

This rearrangement joins TRBV7-9 to TRBJ1-1; unclear D gene. This CDR3 spans 12 amino acids. V was cut by 2 bases and J by 11 bases, with 12 bases left in between. Looked up from germline, CDR1 is SEHNR and CDR2 is FQNEAQ (reference sequence). CDR3 nucleotide sequence: TGTGCCAGCAGCTTATCGGTCCTGTGGGCTTTCTTT. Protein: CASSLSVLWAFF.

The chain recombines TRBV27 with TRBJ1-2; 9 bases line up with TRBD1. CDR3 length: 15 amino acids. Looked up from germline, CDR1 is MNHEY and CDR2 is SMNVEV (reference sequence). The V segment lost 5 bases and the J segment 8 bases; nucleotides outside the gene matches: 12. Here the CDR3 DNA reads TGTGCCAGCAGTCTAACGGGACAGGGTCGTGAAGGCTACACCTTC. This translates into CASSLTGQGREGYTF.

V is TRBV5-4 and J is TRBJ2-2; maybe TRBD1 (6 bases). Trimming left V 0 bases short and J 4 bases short, with 16 bases between. This CDR3 comprises 17 residues. The germline V gene encodes CDR1 SGHNT and CDR2 YYREEE (reference sequence). The CDR3 DNA follows: TGTGCCAGCAGCTTGGTGGGGCAGGGGTTGAGCACCGGGGAGCTGTTTTTT. Translating it yields CASSLVGQGLSTGELFF.